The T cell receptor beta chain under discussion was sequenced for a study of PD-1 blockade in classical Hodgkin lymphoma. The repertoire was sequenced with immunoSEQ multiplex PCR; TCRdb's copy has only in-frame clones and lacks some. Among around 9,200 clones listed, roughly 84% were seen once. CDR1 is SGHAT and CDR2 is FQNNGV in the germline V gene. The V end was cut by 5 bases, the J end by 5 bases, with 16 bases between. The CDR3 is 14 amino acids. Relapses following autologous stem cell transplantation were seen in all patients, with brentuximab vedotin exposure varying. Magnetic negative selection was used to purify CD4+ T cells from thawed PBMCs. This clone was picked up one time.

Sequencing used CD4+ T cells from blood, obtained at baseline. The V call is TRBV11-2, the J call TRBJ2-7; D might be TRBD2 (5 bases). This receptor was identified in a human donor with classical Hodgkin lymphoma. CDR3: CASSPMGASNEQYF. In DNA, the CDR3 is TGTGCCAGCAGCCCTATGGGCGCTAGCAACGAGCAGTACTTC.